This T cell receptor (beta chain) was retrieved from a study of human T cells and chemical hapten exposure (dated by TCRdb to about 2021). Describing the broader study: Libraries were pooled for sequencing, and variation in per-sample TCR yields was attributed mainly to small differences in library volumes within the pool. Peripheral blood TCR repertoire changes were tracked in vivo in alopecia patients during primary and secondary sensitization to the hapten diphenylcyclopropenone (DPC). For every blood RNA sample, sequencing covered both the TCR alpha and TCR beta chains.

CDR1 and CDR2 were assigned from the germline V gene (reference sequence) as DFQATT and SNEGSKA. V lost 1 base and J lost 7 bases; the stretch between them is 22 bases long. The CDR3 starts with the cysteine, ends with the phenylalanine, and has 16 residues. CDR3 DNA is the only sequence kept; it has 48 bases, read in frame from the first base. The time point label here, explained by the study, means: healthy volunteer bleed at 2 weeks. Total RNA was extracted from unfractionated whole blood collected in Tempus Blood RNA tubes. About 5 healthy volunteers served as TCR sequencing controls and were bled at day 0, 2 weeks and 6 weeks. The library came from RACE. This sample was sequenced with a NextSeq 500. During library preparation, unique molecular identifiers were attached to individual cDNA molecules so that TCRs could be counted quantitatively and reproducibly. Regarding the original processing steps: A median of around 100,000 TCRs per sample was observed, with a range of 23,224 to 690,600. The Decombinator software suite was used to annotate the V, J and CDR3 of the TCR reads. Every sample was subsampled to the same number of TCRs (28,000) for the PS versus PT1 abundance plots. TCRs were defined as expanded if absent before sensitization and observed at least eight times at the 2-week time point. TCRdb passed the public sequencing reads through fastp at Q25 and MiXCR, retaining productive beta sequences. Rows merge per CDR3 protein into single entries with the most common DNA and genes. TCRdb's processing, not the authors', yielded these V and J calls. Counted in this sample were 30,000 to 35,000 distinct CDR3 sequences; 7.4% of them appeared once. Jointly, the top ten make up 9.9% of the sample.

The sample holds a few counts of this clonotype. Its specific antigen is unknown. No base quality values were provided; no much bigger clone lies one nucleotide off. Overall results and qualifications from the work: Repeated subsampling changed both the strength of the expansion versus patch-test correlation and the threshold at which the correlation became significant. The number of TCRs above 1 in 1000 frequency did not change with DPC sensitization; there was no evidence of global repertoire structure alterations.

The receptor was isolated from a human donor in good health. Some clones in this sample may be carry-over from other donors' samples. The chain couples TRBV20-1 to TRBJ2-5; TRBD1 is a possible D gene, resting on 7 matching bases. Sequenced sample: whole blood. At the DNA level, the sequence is TGCAGTGCTAGAGTTGCCGGGAGTGGGGCAGGGGGGACCCAGTACTTC. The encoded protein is CSARVAGSGAGGTQYF.